Only one count was recorded for the clone carrying this T cell receptor (beta chain). Its target is not known. The data stem from a study of T cell responses to AZD1222 COVID-19 vaccine. The wider study: Second doses that came at about 4 or about 12 weeks were put together.

General study points: A mostly white British donor set with more females was recruited, and clonal diversity was possibly underestimated. Baseline seropositivity characterized only a handful of AZD1222 recipients. None of the repertoires were sampled until the peak T cell response had passed.

Assay: immunoSEQ multiplex PCR; the TCRdb copy retains only in-frame clones and omits some. The repertoire has some 80,000 clones, more than 70% of them found once; the top ten carry roughly 9.4%. Sequenced here: peripheral blood, sampled on day 0 of AZD1222 vaccination. This TCR came from an adult in good health.

CDR3 in amino acids: CASSQELRQTEAFF. CDR3 DNA sequence: TGTGCCAGCAGCCAAGAATTAAGACAGACTGAAGCTTTCTTT. J is TRBJ1-1 and V is TRBV3-1 (or the pseudogene TRBV3-2); tentative D call: TRBD1 (5 bases). Trimming stripped 0 bases from V and 5 bases from J, with 10 bases between. CDR1 and CDR2 from the germline V gene are LGHDT and YNNKEL (reference sequence). This CDR3 contains 14 residues.